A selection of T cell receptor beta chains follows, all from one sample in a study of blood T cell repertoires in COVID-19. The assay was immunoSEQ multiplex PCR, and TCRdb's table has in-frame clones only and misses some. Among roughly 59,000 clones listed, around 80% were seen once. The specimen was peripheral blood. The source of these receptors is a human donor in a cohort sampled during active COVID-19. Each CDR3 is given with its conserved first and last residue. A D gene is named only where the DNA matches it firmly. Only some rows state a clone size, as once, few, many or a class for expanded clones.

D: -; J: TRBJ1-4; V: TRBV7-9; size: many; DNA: TGTGCCAGCAGCTTAAGCCAGGGAGGGAGTGAAAAACTGTTTTTT; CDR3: CASSLSQGGSEKLFF
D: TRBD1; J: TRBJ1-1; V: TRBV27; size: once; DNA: TGTGCCAGCAGGAGGACAGGGGGCCGAACTGAAGCTTTCTTT; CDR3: CASRRTGGRTEAFF
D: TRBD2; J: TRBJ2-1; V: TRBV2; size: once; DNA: TGTGCCAGCAGTGAGGGGACTAAGCGGACTAATGAGCAGTTCTTC; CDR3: CASSEGTKRTNEQFF
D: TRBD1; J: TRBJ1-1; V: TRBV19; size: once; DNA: TGTGCCAGTAGTGGGGGCGGGACAGCAGAAGCTTTCTTT; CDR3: CASSGGGTAEAFF
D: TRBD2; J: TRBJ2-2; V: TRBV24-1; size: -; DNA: TGTGCCACCAGTGATGACAACGCCGACAGACCGGGACTAGGGGAGCTGTTTTTT; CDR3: CATSDDNADRPGLGELFF
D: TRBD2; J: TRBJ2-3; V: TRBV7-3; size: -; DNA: TGTGCCAGCAGCTCCGGACTAGCGGGAGGGCTCAGGGCAGATACGCAGTATTTT; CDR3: CASSSGLAGGLRADTQYF
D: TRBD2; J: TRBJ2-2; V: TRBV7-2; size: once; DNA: TGTGCCAGCAGCTCAAGGCCTAGCGGGGTCACCGGGGAGCTGTTTTTT; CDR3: CASSSRPSGVTGELFF
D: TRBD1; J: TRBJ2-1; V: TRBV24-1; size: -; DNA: TGTGCCACCAGTGATCAATGGACAGGGGGCATGGAGCAGTTCTTC; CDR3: CATSDQWTGGMEQFF
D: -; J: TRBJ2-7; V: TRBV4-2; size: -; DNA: TGTGCCAGCAGCCAAGAACTGAGGGTATCCTACGAGCAGTACTTC; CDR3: CASSQELRVSYEQYF
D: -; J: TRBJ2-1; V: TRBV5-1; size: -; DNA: TGCGCCAGCAGCTTGGGAACCTTCCAGAGGGCCAATGAGCAGTTCTTC; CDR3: CASSLGTFQRANEQFF
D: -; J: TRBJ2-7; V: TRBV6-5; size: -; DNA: TGTGCCAGCAGTTACGAGGGTCGCGAGCAGTACTTC; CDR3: CASSYEGREQYF
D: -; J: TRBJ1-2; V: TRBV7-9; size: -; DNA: TGTGCCAGCAGCTTAGGAATAGGCGGCGCTTATGGCTACACCTTC; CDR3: CASSLGIGGAYGYTF
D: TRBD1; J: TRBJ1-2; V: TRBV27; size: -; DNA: TGTGCCACCAGACAGGGGGCATCCCTGTACTATGGCTACACCTTC; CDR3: CATRQGASLYYGYTF
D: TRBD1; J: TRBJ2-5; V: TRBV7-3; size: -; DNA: TGTGCCAGCAGCTTAGGGACAGGCCACTTATATGGGGAGACCCAGTACTTC; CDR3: CASSLGTGHLYGETQYF
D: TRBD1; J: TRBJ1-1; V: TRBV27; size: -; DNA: TGTGCCAGCAGAGATACAGGGGGCACTGAAGCTTTCTTT; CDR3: CASRDTGGTEAFF
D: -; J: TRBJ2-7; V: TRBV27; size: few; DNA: TGTGCCAGCAGGCAGGGTAGCTCCTACGAGCAGTACTTC; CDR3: CASRQGSSYEQYF
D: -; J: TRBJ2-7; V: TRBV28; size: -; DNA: TGTGCCAGCACCGAGACCCACACGGGTTTCTACGAGCAGTACTTC; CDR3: CASTETHTGFYEQYF
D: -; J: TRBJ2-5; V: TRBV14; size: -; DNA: TGTGCCAGCAGCCAAAATCGAGGAGAGACCCAGTACTTC; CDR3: CASSQNRGETQYF
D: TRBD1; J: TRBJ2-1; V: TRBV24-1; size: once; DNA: TGTGCCACCAGTGGTTGGACAGGGGCTTCCGATGAGCAGTTCTTC; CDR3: CATSGWTGASDEQFF
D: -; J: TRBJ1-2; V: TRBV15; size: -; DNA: TGTGCCACCAGCAGCCGGGGGGGAGACTATGGCTACACCTTC; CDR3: CATSSRGGDYGYTF
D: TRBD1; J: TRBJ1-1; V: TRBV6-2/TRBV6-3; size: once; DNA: TGTGCCAGCAGTTACTCGAAGGGGGCGAATACTGAAGCTTTCTTT; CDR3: CASSYSKGANTEAFF
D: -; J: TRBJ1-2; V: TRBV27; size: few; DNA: TGTGCCAGCAGGCCGAACAGACAAAACTATGGCTACACCTTC; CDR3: CASRPNRQNYGYTF
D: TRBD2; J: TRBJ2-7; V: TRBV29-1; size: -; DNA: TGCAGCGTTGGTCTGGGGGGGAGAGGGTACTTC; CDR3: CSVGLGGRGYF
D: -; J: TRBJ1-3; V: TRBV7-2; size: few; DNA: TGTGCCAGCAGCTTGCGTCAGGGTGCAAACACCATATATTTT; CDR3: CASSLRQGANTIYF
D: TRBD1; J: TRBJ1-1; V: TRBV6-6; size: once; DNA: TGTGCCAGCAGCCGGGGACAGGGGGCCACTGAAGCTTTCTTT; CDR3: CASSRGQGATEAFF
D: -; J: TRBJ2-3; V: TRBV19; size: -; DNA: TGTGCCAGTACCCAGCGCGCCGCGCTTACAGATACGCAGTATTTT; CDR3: CASTQRAALTDTQYF
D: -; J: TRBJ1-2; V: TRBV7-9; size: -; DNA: TGTGCCAGCAGCGCCGGTGGAGCGTACTATGGCTACACCTTC; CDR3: CASSAGGAYYGYTF
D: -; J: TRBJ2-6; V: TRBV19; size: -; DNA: TGTGCCAGTAGTAACCTCGAGGTGTTAAGCTCTGGGGCCAACGTCCTGACTTTC; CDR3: CASSNLEVLSSGANVLTF
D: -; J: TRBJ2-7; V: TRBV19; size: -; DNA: TGTGCCAGTAGTATGGGCACTTTATACTACGAGCAGTACTTC; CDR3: CASSMGTLYYEQYF
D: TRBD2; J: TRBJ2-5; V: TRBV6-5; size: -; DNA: TGTGCCAGCAGTTTCCGACTAGCGGGAGTAGAGACCCAGTACTTC; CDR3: CASSFRLAGVETQYF
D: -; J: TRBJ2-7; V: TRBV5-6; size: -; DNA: TGTGCCAGCAGCTCGGGGGTCGACGAGCAGTACTTC; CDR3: CASSSGVDEQYF
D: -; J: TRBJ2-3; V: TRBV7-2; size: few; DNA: TGTGCCAGCAGCTTAGGGACGGGAGTATTTGATACGCAGTATTTT; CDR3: CASSLGTGVFDTQYF
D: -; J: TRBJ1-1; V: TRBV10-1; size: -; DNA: TGCGCCAGCTCCTATAAGGTCGGGACTGAAGCTTTCTTT; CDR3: CASSYKVGTEAFF
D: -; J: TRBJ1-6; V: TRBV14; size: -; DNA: TGTGCCAGCAGCCCTCTCGGGTCCAATAATTCACCCCTCCACTTT; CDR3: CASSPLGSNNSPLHF
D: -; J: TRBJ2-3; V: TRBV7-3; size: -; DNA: TGTGCCAGCAGACCCCGGACTTCAGATACGCAGTATTTT; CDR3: CASRPRTSDTQYF
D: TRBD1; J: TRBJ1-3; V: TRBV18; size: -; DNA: TGTGCCAGCTCACCCGGGACAGGGCCCTTTGGAAACACCATATATTTT; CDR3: CASSPGTGPFGNTIYF
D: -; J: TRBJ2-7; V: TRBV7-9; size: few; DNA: TGTGCCAGCAGCTTAACAGGGAATAACTACGAGCAGTACTTC; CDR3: CASSLTGNNYEQYF
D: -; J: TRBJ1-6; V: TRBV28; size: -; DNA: TGTGCCAGCAGTTCGTCCCCAGGGTCTGATAATTCACCCCTCCACTTT; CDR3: CASSSSPGSDNSPLHF
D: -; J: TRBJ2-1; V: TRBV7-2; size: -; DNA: TGTGCCAGCAGCTATAGCGGCGGGTACTACAATGAGCAGTTCTTC; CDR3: CASSYSGGYYNEQFF